These 31 T cell receptor beta chains were sequenced from one sample in a study of regulatory T cells in long-lasting Graves disease. Stated time point: newly diagnosed GD, antithyroid drugs for less than 3 months. PBMCs were the source of the RNA used for TCR sequencing. CDR3 regions were amplified by Arm-PCR using iRepertoire HTBI primers to build TCR beta libraries. TCRdb reanalysed the multiplex PCR reads using MiXCR and keeps one entry per CDR3 protein. The repertoire holds 530,000 or so distinct CDR3 sequences, with roughly 13% as singletons. This sample also belongs to another study, concerning T cells in Graves' hyperthyroidism and ophthalmopathy.

The sample here was peripheral blood mononuclear cells (PBMCs), taken at new diagnosis, from a patient treated with antithyroid drugs. Receptors originate from a man aged 25-45 years with Graves disease.

V usage is TRBV4-2 and J usage is TRBJ2-2; 9 bases match TRBD2. In germline, CDR1 is LGHNA, CDR2 YNFKEQ. V dropped 1 base and J dropped 4; count of bases not matched to a gene: 4. The CDR3 length is 16 residues. CDR3 amino acids: CASSQALAGTTGELFF. The CDR3 DNA follows: TGTGCCAGCAGCCAAGCCCTAGCGGGAACCACCGGGGAGCTGTTTTTT.

In this sample, this clonotype turned up many times. V is TRBV12-3 or TRBV12-4 and J is TRBJ2-1; 7 bases line up with TRBD2. The CDR3 is made up of 17 amino acids. V was pared by 6 bases and J by 4 bases, with 15 bases of the junction left unmatched. The CDR3 nucleotides are TGTGCCAGCAGCAAACGACTAGTGGGAGGGTTGTACAATGAGCAGTTCTTC. The encoded protein is CASSKRLVGGLYNEQFF.

V is TRBV20-1 and J is TRBJ2-4; D remains unclear. The V gene's germline CDR1 is DFQATT and CDR2 SNEGSKA (reference sequence). Trimming cost V 6 bases and J 4 bases, with 13 bases left between them. There are 13 residues in the CDR3. CDR3 bases: TGCAGTGCGGCCGACGACGGGAAAAACATTCAGTACTTC. Translated, it gives CSAADDGKNIQYF.

This clonotype was counted at least ten times. V is TRBV7-2 and J is TRBJ2-3, with D possibly TRBD2 on 5 matching bases. There are 17 residues in the CDR3. The germline CDR1 and CDR2 sequences are SGHTA and FQGNSA. The ends were cut back, 2 bases at V and 2 bases at J, with 17 bases in the middle. This CDR3 is CASSLQVGGRITDTQYF. CDR3 DNA sequence: TGTGCCAGCAGCTTACAGGTCGGAGGCCGAATCACAGATACGCAGTATTTT. Supplemented by reference TRBV7-2 and TRBJ2-3, the full variable domain reads GAGVSQSPSNKVTEKGKDVELRCDPISGHTALYWYRQSLGQGLEFLIYFQGNSAPDKSGLPSDRFSAERTGGSVSTLTIQRTQQEDSAVYLCASSLQVGGRITDTQYFGPGTRLTVL.

This clonotype was counted many times. The chain combines TRBV7-9 with TRBJ1-1, with D possibly being TRBD1 (6 bases). The ends were cut back, 4 bases at V and 8 bases at J, with 8 bases in the middle. Germline loops: CDR1 SEHNR, CDR2 FQNEAQ (reference sequence). The CDR3 runs 11 residues. CDR3 protein: CASSWGQEAFF. DNA for the CDR3: TGTGCCAGCAGCTGGGGACAAGAAGCTTTCTTT.

This clonotype has ten or more counts. This chain connects TRBV5-8 to TRBJ1-5, with 7 bases identical to TRBD1. The CDR3 consists of 16 residues. Losses at the gene ends were 4 bases for V and 3 bases for J; bases not matched to a gene: 10. The germline V gene encodes CDR1 SGHTS and CDR2 YDEGEE. The CDR3 DNA is TGTGCCAGCAGCCCAGGGACAGCAACGTACAATCAGCCCCAGCATTTT. It is translated as CASSPGTATYNQPQHF.

Turning to this clonotype: One end of the junction varies from germline; a read error may be responsible. The chain is built from TRBV6-1 and TRBJ2-1; D is perhaps TRBD2 (6 bases). Germline V gene data show CDR1 as MNHNS and CDR2 as SASEGT. The CDR3 consists of 17 residues. The DNA for the CDR3 is TGTGCCAGCAGCGCCCCCCCGACTAGTCCAATATACAATGAGCAGCTCTTC. Translated, it gives CASSAPPTSPIYNEQLF.

Ten or more counts support this clonotype. This rearrangement joins TRBV15 to TRBJ2-1; 7 positions match TRBD2. V gave up 0 bases and J gave up 8 bases; unmatched junction bases: 10. The CDR3 extends over 16 amino acids. CDR1 LNHNV and CDR2 YYDKDF come from the germline V gene (reference sequence). This chain's CDR3 is CATSRDLDGRTYEQFF. CDR3 sequence (DNA): TGTGCCACCAGCAGAGATTTGGACGGGAGGACATATGAGCAGTTCTTC.

This clonotype was detected only a few times. The chain is built from TRBV20-1 and TRBJ2-5; 9 nucleotides agree with TRBD2. The germline CDR1 and CDR2 sequences are DFQATT and SNEGSKA (reference sequence). V was clipped by 0 bases and J by 5 bases; unmatched bases: 4. The CDR3 has 14 residues. In DNA, the CDR3 is TGCAGTGCTAGAGATTGGACTAGCGACGAGACCCAGTACTTC. Translation: CSARDWTSDETQYF.

Many counts were recorded for this clonotype. The rearrangement uses TRBV7-2 and TRBJ1-2, with TRBD1 as a possible D gene (5 bases). From germline, CDR1 is SGHTA and CDR2 FQGNSA. V gave up 5 bases and J gave up 5 bases, with 15 bases separating them. The CDR3 extends over 14 amino acids. The chain's CDR3 is CASSHGTPLYGYTF. CDR3 in DNA: TGTGCCAGCAGCCACGGGACGCCTTTGTATGGCTACACCTTC. Full variable domain (missing parts from reference TRBV7-2 and TRBJ1-2): GAGVSQSPSNKVTEKGKDVELRCDPISGHTALYWYRQSLGQGLEFLIYFQGNSAPDKSGLPSDRFSAERTGGSVSTLTIQRTQQEDSAVYLCASSHGTPLYGYTFGSGTRLTVV.

This clonotype has just a few counts. The chain couples TRBV7-3 to TRBJ1-2, with D perhaps TRBD1 (5 bases). The germline V gene encodes CDR1 SGHTA and CDR2 FQGTGA. This CDR3 contains 15 residues. Trimming took off 1 base at V and 0 bases at J, with 9 bases between the two ends. The CDR3, as DNA: TGTGCCAGCAGCTTAAGGGGGGAAGCTAACTATGGCTACACCTTC. Residues: CASSLRGEANYGYTF. Full variable domain (missing parts from reference TRBV7-3 and TRBJ1-2): GAGVSQTPSNKVTEKGKYVELRCDPISGHTALYWYRQSLGQGPEFLIYFQGTGAADDSGLPNDRFFAVRPEGSVSTLKIQRTERGDSAVYLCASSLRGEANYGYTFGSGTRLTVV.

The chain employs TRBV3-1 and TRBJ2-5; a weak D match, TRBD2 (6 bases). The CDR3 is 14 residues long. Trimming cost V 4 bases and J 2 bases, with 11 bases left between them. Germline CDR1 and CDR2: LGHDT and YNNKEL (reference sequence). The CDR3 is CASSRRGTQETQYF. The DNA of the CDR3 is TGTGCCAGCAGCCGACGAGGGACTCAAGAGACCCAGTACTTC.

In its sample, this clonotype was seen many times. The chain employs TRBV29-1 and TRBJ1-1; D is possibly TRBD1 (5 bases). The CDR3 length is 12 residues. Germline CDR1 and CDR2: SQVTM and ANQGSEA. V was pared by 2 bases and J by 6 bases, with 10 bases between. DNA of the CDR3: TGCAGCGTTGAAACGGGGCCCGCTGAAGCTTTCTTT. Translated: CSVETGPAEAFF.

This clonotype has ten or more counts. V usage is TRBV11-3 and J usage is TRBJ2-2; TRBD1 might be the D (6 bases). The CDR3 runs 17 residues. The V gene lost 5 bases and the J gene lost 8 bases, with 24 bases spanning the gap. Looked up from germline, CDR1 is SGHNT and CDR2 is YENEEA. This CDR3 reads CASSAHPGTSNGGELFF. The CDR3 region has the DNA TGTGCCAGCAGCGCACACCCCGGGACAAGTAATGGAGGGGAGCTGTTTTTT.

The rearrangement joins TRBV18 to TRBJ2-3, with D perhaps matching TRBD1 (6 bases). The V gene's germline CDR1 is KGHSH and CDR2 LQKENI. The ends were cut back, 3 bases at V and 4 bases at J, with 14 bases in the middle. The CDR3 is 15 residues long. The CDR3 nucleotides read TGTGCCAGCTCACCCCCCCGCAGGGGCGCAGATACGCAGTATTTT. Its translation is CASSPPRRGADTQYF. Full variable domain (rest looked up from reference TRBV18 and TRBJ2-3): NAGVMQNPRHLVRRRGQEARLRCSPMKGHSHVYWYRQLPEEGLKFMVYLQKENIIDESGMPKERFSAEFPKEGPSILRIQQVVRGDSAAYFCASSPPRRGADTQYFGPGTRLTVL.

The genes are TRBV12-3 or TRBV12-4 and TRBJ2-7, with 11 bases fitting TRBD1. The CDR3 totals 14 residues. With V trimmed by 6 bases and J by 4 bases, 5 bases remained unmatched. This CDR3 is CASRRDRGTYEQYF. CDR3 in DNA: TGTGCCAGCAGGCGGGACAGGGGGACGTACGAGCAGTACTTC.

This clonotype was recorded at least ten times. The genes are TRBV2 and TRBJ2-1, with 7 bases lining up with TRBD1. Judging by the DNA end, TRBJ2-5 fits better; the J call may be wrong. In germline, CDR1 is SNHLY, CDR2 FYNNEI. The CDR3 runs 12 residues. CDR3 sequence (DNA): TGTGCCGCCCGGGACAGAAAAGAGACCCAGTACTTC. Translation gives CAARDRKETQYF.

In the case of this clonotype: A read error may explain this, as a much larger clone is one base away. The rearrangement links TRBV29-1 to TRBJ2-7, with 10 bases matching TRBD1. Germline-derived CDR1 and CDR2 are SQVTM and ANQGSEA. This CDR3 comprises 14 residues. The CDR3: CSVERDRGGYKQYF. The CDR3 DNA reads as TGCAGCGTCGAAAGGGACAGGGGAGGCTACAAGCAGTACTTC.

Note on this clonotype: This sequence may be a read error, since a much larger clone differs from it by one base. The J gene is TRBJ2-3, the V gene TRBV28; 7 bases agree with TRBD2. The CDR3 has 18 amino acids. V was pared by 3 bases and J by 2 bases, with 14 bases of the junction left unmatched. Germline assignment: CDR1 MDHEN and CDR2 SYDVKM. The CDR3: CASSLERKRGSDTDTQYF. The CDR3 DNA reads TGTGCCAGCAGTTTGGAGAGAAAGCGGGGCTCGGACACAGATACGCAGTATTTT.

This clonotype showed up many times. The chain recombines TRBV7-9 with TRBJ2-1, with TRBD2 matching over 13 bases. This CDR3 has 16 residues. With V trimmed by 3 bases and J by 9 bases, 8 bases remained unmatched. Germline loops: CDR1 SEHNR, CDR2 FQNEAQ (reference sequence). Here the CDR3 reads CASSFSLAGGPGEQFF. The CDR3 bases are TGTGCCAGCAGCTTTTCACTAGCGGGAGGGCCGGGTGAGCAGTTCTTC.

The chain recombines TRBV15 with TRBJ2-3, with D maybe TRBD1 (6 bases). Per the germline V gene, CDR1 is LNHNV and CDR2 is YYDKDF (reference sequence). The CDR3 loop spans 12 amino acids. The V and J ends lost 4 bases and 5 bases respectively, with 7 bases between them. DNA for the CDR3: TGTGCCACCAGCATGGACAGAGATACGCAGTATTTT. This codes for CATSMDRDTQYF.

This clonotype was detected only a few times. V is TRBV15 and J is TRBJ2-5; the D is unclear. Trimming removed 0 bases at V and 4 bases at J, with 3 bases between. Germline lookup yields CDR1 LNHNV and CDR2 YYDKDF (reference sequence). The CDR3 consists of 12 residues. CDR3 protein: CATSRDRETQYF. Here the CDR3 DNA reads TGTGCCACCAGCAGAGATCGAGAGACCCAGTACTTC.

The rearrangement joins TRBV5-1 to TRBJ2-2; perhaps TRBD2 as D (5 bases). This CDR3 spans 17 amino acids. Between the trimmed V and J ends, which lost 3 bases and 2 bases, there was a span of 17 bases. In germline, CDR1 is SGHRS, CDR2 YFSETQ. DNA of the CDR3: TGCGCCAGCAGCTCCTTTTTAAGAGCGGCTAACACCGGGGAGCTGTTTTTT. It is translated as CASSSFLRAANTGELFF.

In its sample, this clonotype was seen many times. The rearrangement links TRBV9 to TRBJ1-2, with a weak D call TRBD1 (5 bases). Trimming stripped 4 bases from V and 3 bases from J, with 13 bases between. This CDR3 spans 14 amino acids. CDR1 SGDLS and CDR2 YYNGEE come from the germline V gene. The CDR3 sequence is CASSPGLPYYGYTF. DNA of the CDR3: TGTGCCAGCAGCCCGGGACTACCTTACTATGGCTACACCTTC.

This clonotype came up many times. V gene TRBV12-3 or TRBV12-4 combines with J gene TRBJ2-5; possibly TRBD1 or TRBD2 for D (7 bases each). Deletions cut 5 bases from V and 2 bases from J, with 15 bases between. The CDR3 extends over 15 amino acids. The CDR3 loop reads CASSAQGEGQETQYF. The DNA of the CDR3 is TGTGCCAGCAGTGCGCAGGGGGAGGGACAAGAGACCCAGTACTTC.

This clonotype was seen more than once but under ten times. This chain joins TRBV28 and TRBJ2-3, with TRBD2 matching 8 bases. The CDR3 length is 15 residues. The trim removed 2 bases at V and 6 bases at J, leaving 7 bases unmatched. Looked up from germline, CDR1 is MDHEN and CDR2 is SYDVKM. The CDR3 bases are TGTGCCAGCAGTTTAAGGGGACTAGTTGACGATACGCAGTATTTT. Its translation is CASSLRGLVDDTQYF.

This clonotype has a handful of counts. This rearrangement joins TRBV10-3 to TRBJ2-3; TRBD2 aligns across 9 bases. Germline V gives CDR1 ENHRY, CDR2 SYGVKD. This CDR3 comprises 14 residues. J gave up 6 bases and V 11 bases, and 12 bases lay outside the gene matches. The DNA of the CDR3 is TGTGCCTTGAGGACTAGCGCGGGGTCTGATACGCAGTATTTT. Residues: CALRTSAGSDTQYF.

This clonotype occurred many times. The chain couples TRBV20-1 to TRBJ2-7, with D perhaps matching TRBD1 or TRBD2 (5 bases each). Germline V gene data show CDR1 as DFQATT and CDR2 as SNEGSKA (reference sequence). This CDR3 region has 14 residues. V was cut by 0 bases and J by 6 bases, with 15 bases left in between. CDR3 coding DNA: TGCAGTGCTAGAGATCCAGGGACCCAAGGCGAGCAGTACTTC. Translated, it gives CSARDPGTQGEQYF.

The table lists this clonotype with many counts. The rearrangement joins TRBV2 to TRBJ2-7; 9 bases agree with TRBD2. The CDR3 runs to 13 residues. The V segment lost 8 bases and the J segment 3 bases; nucleotides outside the gene matches: 5. Germline CDR1 is SNHLY and CDR2 is FYNNEI. The CDR3 DNA follows: TGTGCCAGCCAAGGACTAGCGCGCTACGAGCAGTACTTC. Protein: CASQGLARYEQYF.

In the case of this clonotype: At one end, the junction sequence differs from germline, possibly due to a read error. V usage is TRBV9 and J usage is TRBJ2-2, with D tentatively TRBD2 (6 bases). The CDR3 extends over 14 amino acids. CDR1 and CDR2 (germline): SGDLS, YYNGEE. CDR3 DNA: TGTGTCAGCAGCGTAGGGACTGACACCGGGGAGCTGTTTTTT. Translation: CVSSVGTDTGELFF.

This clonotype was seen a single time. One end of the junction is discordant with germline, which a read error may explain. The chain is built from TRBV4-1 and TRBJ2-5; TRBD1 is a possible D gene (5 bases). The CDR3 length is 16 residues. Germline CDR1 reads MGHRA; CDR2 reads YSYEKL. The CDR3 DNA is TGCGCCAGCAGCCAAGTGTTGCAGGGCCCCCGTGAGACCCAGTGCTTC. This codes for CASSQVLQGPRETQCF.